Listed below are T cell receptor beta chains from one sample, sequenced in a study of cytomegalovirus exposure and HLA in healthy donors. The repertoire was sequenced with immunoSEQ multiplex PCR; TCRdb's copy has only in-frame clones and lacks some. This table has under 250,000 clones, around 77% appearing once. Sequenced: PBMCs. The receptor set was obtained from a woman under 40 in good health and CMV-seronegative. Both conserved end residues are part of each CDR3. D genes are given only for firm matches. The listing skips clone size in some rows; elsewhere it reads once, few, many or a size class.

clone size: few
J gene: TRBJ1-6
V gene: TRBV5-1
D gene: TRBD1
CDR3 protein: CASSQAPTGQGNSPLHF
CDR3 DNA: TGCGCCAGCAGCCAGGCCCCCACCGGACAGGGAAATTCACCCCTCCACTTT

clone size: -
J gene: TRBJ1-1
V gene: TRBV7-9
D gene: -
CDR3 protein: CASSLEAGTEAFF
CDR3 DNA: TGTGCCAGCAGCTTAGAAGCGGGGACTGAAGCTTTCTTT

clone size: -
J gene: TRBJ2-7
V gene: TRBV19
D gene: TRBD2
CDR3 protein: CASSISSGGSAYEQYF
CDR3 DNA: TGTGCCAGTAGTATCTCTTCGGGGGGGAGCGCCTACGAGCAGTACTTC

clone size: -
J gene: TRBJ2-7
V gene: TRBV10-2
D gene: -
CDR3 protein: CASGFGPYEQYF
CDR3 DNA: TGCGCCAGCGGATTTGGGCCCTACGAGCAGTACTTC

clone size: -
J gene: TRBJ1-3
V gene: TRBV7-9
D gene: TRBD1
CDR3 protein: CASTSWDSGNTIYF
CDR3 DNA: TGTGCCAGCACCTCATGGGACAGCGGAAACACCATATATTTT

clone size: -
J gene: TRBJ2-5
V gene: TRBV7-9
D gene: TRBD1
CDR3 protein: CASSPKGRTGGRETQYF
CDR3 DNA: TGTGCCAGCAGCCCGAAGGGGAGGACAGGGGGTCGAGAGACCCAGTACTTC

clone size: -
J gene: TRBJ1-2
V gene: TRBV27
D gene: TRBD1
CDR3 protein: CASSLGQGAISGYTF
CDR3 DNA: TGTGCCAGCAGTCTGGGACAGGGGGCAATCTCTGGCTACACCTTC

clone size: -
J gene: TRBJ2-7
V gene: TRBV19
D gene: TRBD2
CDR3 protein: CASSRGRYYEQYF
CDR3 DNA: TGTGCCAGTAGCCGCGGGAGGTATTACGAGCAGTACTTC

clone size: -
J gene: TRBJ2-5
V gene: TRBV2
D gene: -
CDR3 protein: CASSGGTGRSGETQYF
CDR3 DNA: TGTGCCAGCAGTGGAGGAACGGGGAGGTCAGGAGAGACCCAGTACTTC

clone size: -
J gene: TRBJ2-5
V gene: TRBV13
D gene: TRBD1
CDR3 protein: CASSAGTGGETQYF
CDR3 DNA: TGTGCCAGCAGCGCCGGGACAGGGGGAGAGACCCAGTACTTC

clone size: -
J gene: TRBJ1-3
V gene: TRBV25-1
D gene: -
CDR3 protein: CASSEAGAGNTIYF
CDR3 DNA: TGTGCCAGCAGTGAAGCGGGGGCAGGAAACACCATATATTTT

clone size: -
J gene: TRBJ2-5
V gene: TRBV2
D gene: TRBD1
CDR3 protein: CASSGQGAQETQYF
CDR3 DNA: TGTGCCAGCAGTGGGCAGGGGGCTCAAGAGACCCAGTACTTC

clone size: -
J gene: TRBJ2-7
V gene: TRBV13
D gene: TRBD1
CDR3 protein: CASSGSHRGIPYEQYF
CDR3 DNA: TGTGCCAGCAGCGGATCTCACAGGGGAATTCCCTACGAGCAGTACTTC

clone size: -
J gene: TRBJ1-6
V gene: TRBV10-3
D gene: -
CDR3 protein: CAISVYRAYNSPLHF
CDR3 DNA: TGTGCCATCAGTGTTTACAGAGCCTATAATTCACCCCTCCACTTT

clone size: -
J gene: TRBJ1-5
V gene: TRBV19
D gene: -
CDR3 protein: CASSIARMNQPQHF
CDR3 DNA: TGTGCCAGTAGTATAGCCAGAATGAATCAGCCCCAGCATTTT

clone size: -
J gene: TRBJ1-4
V gene: TRBV9
D gene: -
CDR3 protein: CASSVAGTIDEKLFF
CDR3 DNA: TGTGCCAGCAGCGTGGCCGGGACAATCGATGAAAAACTGTTTTTT